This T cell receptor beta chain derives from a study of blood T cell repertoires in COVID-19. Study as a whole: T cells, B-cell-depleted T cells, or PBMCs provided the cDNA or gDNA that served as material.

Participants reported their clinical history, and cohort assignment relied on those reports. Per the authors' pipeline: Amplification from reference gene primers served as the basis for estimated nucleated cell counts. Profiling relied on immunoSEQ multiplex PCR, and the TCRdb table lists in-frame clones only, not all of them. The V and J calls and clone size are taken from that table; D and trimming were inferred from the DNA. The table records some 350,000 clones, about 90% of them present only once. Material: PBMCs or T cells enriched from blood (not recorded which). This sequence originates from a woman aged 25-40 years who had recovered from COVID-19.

The CDR3 sequence: CASSQAQGAVLVETQYF. CDR3 DNA sequence: TGCGCCAGCAGCCAGGCACAGGGGGCGGTGCTTGTAGAGACCCAGTACTTC. This chain links TRBV4-1 with TRBJ2-5, with 9 bases aligning to TRBD1. The V segment lost 3 bases and the J segment 4 bases; nucleotides outside the gene matches: 12. The CDR3 runs to 17 residues. Germline lookup yields CDR1 MGHRA and CDR2 YSYEKL.